This T cell receptor beta chain was captured by sequencing in a study of blood T cell repertoires in COVID-19. Repertoires were generated with immunoSEQ multiplex PCR, while TCRdb's copy carries only in-frame clones and drops some. The table has 150,000 to 160,000 clones, 85% to 90% seen once. Germline V gene sequence: CDR1 MNHNS, CDR2 SASEGT. The CDR3 is 17 amino acids. With V trimmed by 2 bases and J by 7 bases, 11 bases remained unmatched. The sequence was obtained from a woman between 35 and 50 years old with acute or convalescent COVID-19. The chain recombines TRBV6-1 with TRBJ2-1; 10 bases are a match to TRBD2. The material sequenced was peripheral blood. In DNA, the CDR3 is TGTGCCAGCAGTGAACACTATGGGACTAGCGTAAGGAATGAGCAGTTCTTC. Its translation: CASSEHYGTSVRNEQFF.